This T cell receptor beta chain was observed in a study of cytomegalovirus exposure and HLA in healthy donors. The CDR3 length is 15 residues. CDR1 is SGHAT and CDR2 is FQNNGV in the germline V gene. The ends were cut back, 5 bases at V and 1 base at J, with 11 bases in the middle. Overall study findings and caveats: The authors considered a cluster of highly shared sequence variants likely to be a sequencing artifact.

The primer mix had 60 Vbeta and 13 Jbeta primers. TCRdb's table, derived via immunoSEQ multiplex PCR, lists solely in-frame clones and lacks some. The sample consists of roughly 140,000 clones, about 64% of them appearing once. As to this clone: Antigen unknown.

This TCR was recovered from an older woman in good health and CMV-seropositive. Material: PBMCs. V is TRBV11-2 and J is TRBJ2-2; a possible D gene is TRBD1 (6 bases). CDR3 loop: CASSKGGQNTGELFF. CDR3 nucleotide sequence: TGTGCCAGCAGCAAAGGGGGACAGAACACCGGGGAGCTGTTTTTT.